This is a list of T cell receptor beta chains from one sample in a study of cytomegalovirus exposure and HLA in healthy donors. Assay used: immunoSEQ multiplex PCR; TCRdb lists only in-frame clones, some missing. Here the sample spans around 170,000 clones, around 82% being singletons. Specimen: PBMCs. The receptor source for this set is a boy under 10 years old in good health and CMV-seronegative. Both conserved end residues are part of each CDR3. The D gene is left open where the match is weak. Size is stated for part of the rows, as once, few or many counts, or as a class when the clone is expanded.

clone size,CDR3 length,J gene,V gene,D gene,CDR3 protein,CDR3 DNA
.,14,TRBJ1-5,TRBV2,TRBD1,CASIQGQGAGSQHF,TGTGCCAGCATCCAAGGACAGGGGGCCGGGTCCCAGCATTTT
few,13,TRBJ1-4,TRBV12-5,.,CASGSSPDEKLFF,TGTGCTAGTGGAAGTAGTCCGGATGAAAAACTGTTTTTT
.,15,TRBJ1-5,TRBV28,.,CASSLFGRSNQPQHF,TGTGCCAGCAGTTTATTTGGCAGGAGCAATCAGCCCCAGCATTTT
.,15,TRBJ2-7,TRBV5-1,TRBD1,CASSSRQGSSYEQYF,TGCGCCAGCAGCTCTAGACAGGGGAGCTCCTACGAGCAGTACTTC
.,14,TRBJ2-1,TRBV4-1,TRBD2,CASSLRPGGDEQFF,TGCGCCAGCAGCCTCAGACCCGGGGGGGATGAGCAGTTCTTC
.,14,TRBJ2-5,TRBV10-3,TRBD1,CAIRRDRGLETQYF,TGTGCCATCAGACGGGACAGGGGGTTGGAGACCCAGTACTTC
.,15,TRBJ1-1,TRBV29-1,.,CSVSDPGLTNTEAFF,TGCAGCGTTTCCGACCCGGGACTGACGAACACTGAAGCTTTCTTT
few,16,TRBJ2-6,TRBV5-4,.,CASSLDGISGANVLTF,TGTGCCAGCAGCTTGGACGGGATCTCTGGGGCCAACGTCCTGACTTTC
.,15,TRBJ1-2,TRBV19,.,CASSIRGGVDYGYTF,TGTGCCAGTAGTATAAGAGGCGGGGTGGACTATGGCTACACCTTC
.,14,TRBJ2-7,TRBV19,.,CASSSGLESYEQYF,TGTGCCAGTAGTAGCGGGCTCGAGAGTTACGAGCAGTACTTC
.,9,TRBJ2-1,TRBV20-1,.,CSATPLFFF,TGCAGTGCTACCCCCCTGTTCTTCTTC
.,17,TRBJ1-1,TRBV5-1,.,CASSLEAGERGNTEAFF,TGCGCCAGCAGCTTGGAAGCGGGGGAAAGGGGGAACACTGAAGCTTTCTTT